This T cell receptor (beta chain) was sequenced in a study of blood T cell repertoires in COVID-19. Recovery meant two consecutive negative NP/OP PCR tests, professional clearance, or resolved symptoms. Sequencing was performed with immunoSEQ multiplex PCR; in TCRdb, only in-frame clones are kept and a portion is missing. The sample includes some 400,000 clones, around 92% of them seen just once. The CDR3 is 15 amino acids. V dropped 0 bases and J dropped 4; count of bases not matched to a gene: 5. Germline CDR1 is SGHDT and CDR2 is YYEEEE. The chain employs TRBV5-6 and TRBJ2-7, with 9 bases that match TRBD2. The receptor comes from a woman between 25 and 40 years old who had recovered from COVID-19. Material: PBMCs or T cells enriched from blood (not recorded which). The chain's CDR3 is CASSLGAGGMYEQYF. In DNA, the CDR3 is TGTGCCAGCAGCTTGGGGGCGGGAGGGATGTACGAGCAGTACTTC.